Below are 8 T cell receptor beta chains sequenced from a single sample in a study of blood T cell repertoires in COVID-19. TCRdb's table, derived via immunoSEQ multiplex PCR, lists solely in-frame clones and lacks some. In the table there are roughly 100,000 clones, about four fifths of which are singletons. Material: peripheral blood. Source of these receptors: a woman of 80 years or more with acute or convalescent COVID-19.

CDR3 protein: CASSGGGYTGSAEAFF. The CDR3, as DNA: TGTGCCAGCAGTGGGGGGGGGTACACAGGGTCTGCTGAAGCTTTCTTT. The genes are TRBV6-1 and TRBJ1-1; D is possibly TRBD1 (6 bases). The germline CDR1 and CDR2 sequences are MNHNS and SASEGT. The CDR3 loop spans 16 amino acids. V lost 4 bases and J 6 bases, leaving 21 bases between the germline ends.

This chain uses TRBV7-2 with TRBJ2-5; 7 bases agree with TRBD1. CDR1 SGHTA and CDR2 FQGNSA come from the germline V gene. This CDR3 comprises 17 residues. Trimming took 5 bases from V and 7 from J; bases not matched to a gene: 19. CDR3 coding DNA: TGTGCCAGCAGCCTCAGGACAGGTTTGGGCGTAATCGGGACCCAGTACTTC. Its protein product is CASSLRTGLGVIGTQYF.

CDR3 sequence (DNA): TGTGCCAGTCAGGACAGGGTCCACAATGAGCAGTTCTTC. Protein: CASQDRVHNEQFF. The V gene is TRBV19, the J gene TRBJ2-1, with TRBD1 identical over 8 bases. The CDR3 spans 13 residues. Germline V gene sequence: CDR1 LNHDA, CDR2 SQIVND (reference sequence). The J segment lost 5 bases and the V segment lost 8 bases, leaving 5 bases of the junction unmatched.

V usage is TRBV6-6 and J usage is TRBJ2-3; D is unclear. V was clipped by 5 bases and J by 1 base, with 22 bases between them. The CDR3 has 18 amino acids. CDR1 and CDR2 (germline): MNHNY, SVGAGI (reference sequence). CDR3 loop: CASSLRFYPNSGTDTQYF. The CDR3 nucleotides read TGTGCCAGCAGTCTCCGTTTCTACCCAAATTCGGGCACAGATACGCAGTATTTT.

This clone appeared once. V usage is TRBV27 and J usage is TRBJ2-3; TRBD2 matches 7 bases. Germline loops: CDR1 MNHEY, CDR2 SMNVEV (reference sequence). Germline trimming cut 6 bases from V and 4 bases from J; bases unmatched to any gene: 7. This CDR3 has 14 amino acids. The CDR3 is CASSLGLGADTQYF. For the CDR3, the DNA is TGTGCCAGCAGCCTCGGACTAGGGGCAGATACGCAGTATTTT.

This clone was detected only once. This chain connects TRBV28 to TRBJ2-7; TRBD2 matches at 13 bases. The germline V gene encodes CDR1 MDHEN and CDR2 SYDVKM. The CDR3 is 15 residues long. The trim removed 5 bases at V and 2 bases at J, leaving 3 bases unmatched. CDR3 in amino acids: CASSPGTSGAYEQYF. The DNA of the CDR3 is TGTGCCAGCAGTCCAGGGACTAGCGGGGCCTACGAGCAGTACTTC.

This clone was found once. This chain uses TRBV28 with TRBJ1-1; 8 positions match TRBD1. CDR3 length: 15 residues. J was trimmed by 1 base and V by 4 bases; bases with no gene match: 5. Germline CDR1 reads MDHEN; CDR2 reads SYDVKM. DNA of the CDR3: TGTGCCAGCAGTTCAGGGGGACAGGCGAACACTGAAGCTTTCTTT. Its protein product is CASSSGGQANTEAFF.

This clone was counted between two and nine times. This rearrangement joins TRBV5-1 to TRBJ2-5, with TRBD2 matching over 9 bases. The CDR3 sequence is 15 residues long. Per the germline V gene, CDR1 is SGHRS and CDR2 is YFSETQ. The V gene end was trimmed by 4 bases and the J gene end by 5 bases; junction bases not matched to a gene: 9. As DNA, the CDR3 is TGCGCCAGCAGCCCCGGAAGCGGGGGGTCGGAGACCCAGTACTTC. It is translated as CASSPGSGGSETQYF.